The 14 T cell receptor beta chains listed next were all sequenced from one sample in a study of monozygotic twins with inflammatory bowel disease. TCRdb re-called the 5' RACE reads and catalogs CDR3 proteins one per entry, DNA excluded. The repertoire table contains roughly 300,000 distinct CDR3 sequences. The specimen sequenced was blood. The receptors were sampled from a human donor with ulcerative colitis or Crohn's disease, or a healthy co-twin of an affected twin (not recorded which).

The rearrangement joins TRBV12-3 or TRBV12-4 to TRBJ2-7; TCRdb reports TRBD1, a call that lacks DNA to check it against. This CDR3 comprises 15 residues. Here the CDR3 reads CASSPLDSPRYEQYF.

This chain connects TRBV19 to TRBJ2-7; TCRdb names TRBD2, which stays unverified in the absence of DNA. The CDR3 sequence is 17 residues long. Germline CDR1 and CDR2: LNHDA and SQIVND (reference sequence). CDR3 amino acids: CASSVRLTTSGGMEQYF.

The J gene is TRBJ1-2, the V gene TRBV15. Germline CDR1 reads LNHNV; CDR2 reads YYDKDF (reference sequence). The CDR3 is 14 amino acids. The chain's CDR3 is CATSRGAPNYGYTF. Together with reference TRBV15 and TRBJ1-2, the CDR3 gives the full variable domain: DAMVIQNPRYQVTQFGKPVTLSCSQTLNHNVMYWYQQKSSQAPKLLFHYYDKDFNNEADTPDNFQSRRPNTSFCFLDIRSPGLGDTAMYLCATSRGAPNYGYTFGSGTRLTVV.

The chain combines TRBV6-1 with TRBJ2-7; TCRdb gives TRBD1 as the D gene, but with no DNA this cannot be confirmed. CDR1 and CDR2 (germline): MNHNS, SASEGT. The CDR3 length is 14 residues. CDR3 sequence: CASTPGGAKNEQYF.

The gene calls are TRBV14 and TRBJ1-4; TCRdb designates TRBD1, a call that cannot be tested without DNA. The CDR3 consists of 12 residues. Germline values: CDR1 SGHDN, CDR2 FVKESK. The CDR3 here is CASSHTTGKLFF.

This chain uses TRBV7-2 with TRBJ2-7. The germline V gene has CDR1 SGHTA and CDR2 FQGNSA. The CDR3 loop spans 11 amino acids. The CDR3 sequence is CASSPAYEQYF.

The chain is built from TRBV11-2 and TRBJ2-1; TCRdb picks TRBD2, but there is no DNA to check that call. Germline V gives CDR1 SGHAT, CDR2 FQNNGV. CDR3 length: 18 residues. This chain's CDR3 is CASSSKRIAGGLPNEQFF.

The V gene is TRBV6-2 or TRBV6-3, the J gene TRBJ1-2; the D call from TCRdb, TRBD1, cannot be confirmed without DNA. Germline loops: CDR1 MNHEY, CDR2 SVGEGT. The CDR3 contains 14 residues. The CDR3 loop reads CASSYRRGDYGYTF.

V usage is TRBV15 and J usage is TRBJ2-7; the TCRdb D gene call, TRBD1, has no DNA to confirm it. The CDR3 runs 14 residues. Per germline, CDR1 LNHNV and CDR2 YYDKDF (reference sequence). The CDR3 sequence: CATSGSDSRYEQYF.

The rearrangement uses TRBV20-1 and TRBJ2-3; TCRdb reports TRBD2, a call that lacks DNA to check it against. The germline V gene has CDR1 DFQATT and CDR2 SNEGSKA (reference sequence). The CDR3 contains 16 residues. The CDR3 loop reads CSASSRLAASTDTQYF.

The rearrangement uses TRBV10-3 and TRBJ2-1. CDR1 is ENHRY and CDR2 is SYGVKD in the germline V gene. The length of the CDR3 is 15 residues. Here the CDR3 reads CAISEYSSSYNEQFF.

This chain uses TRBV3-1 with TRBJ2-1. The germline gives CDR1 LGHDT, CDR2 YNNKEL (reference sequence). The CDR3 is 12 residues long. The CDR3: CASSQGSGEQFF.

This chain connects TRBV29-1 to TRBJ1-3. This CDR3 comprises 14 residues. Germline V lookup: CDR1 SQVTM, CDR2 ANQGSEA. The CDR3 reads CSVSDRTSGNTIYF.

The rearrangement uses TRBV5-4 and TRBJ2-7. Germline CDR1 is SGHNT and CDR2 is YYREEE (reference sequence). The CDR3 runs 15 residues. The CDR3: CASSLGQGRAYEQYF. Full variable domain (missing parts from reference TRBV5-4 and TRBJ2-7): ETGVTQSPTHLIKTRGQQVTLRCSSQSGHNTVSWYQQALGQGPQFIFQYYREEENGRGNFPPRFSGLQFPNYSSELNVNALELDDSALYLCASSLGQGRAYEQYFGPGTRLTVT.